What follows are 29 T cell receptor beta chains derived from one specimen sequenced in a study of T-cell reconstitution after alpha-beta-depleted transplantation in children. A library of TCRbeta sequences, prepared with unique molecular identifiers, was generated. TCRdb processed the PCR reads anew with MiXCR; each CDR3 protein has one entry. The data show about 20,000 distinct CDR3 sequences, over 10% seen once. The sample in question was PBMCs, mostly from graft donor cells, obtained 60 days after TCRalphabeta/CD19-depleted stem cell transplant. Source of these receptors: a female patient aged 2-9 years who had a stem cell transplant for congenital amegakaryocytic thrombocytopenia, so the T cells may come from the graft donor.

This clonotype was seen ten or more times. V gene TRBV20-1 combines with J gene TRBJ2-7, with D tentatively TRBD1 (6 bases). The CDR3 spans 15 residues. V dropped 3 bases and J dropped 6 bases, with 21 bases sitting between them. CDR1 DFQATT and CDR2 SNEGSKA come from the germline V gene (reference sequence). The CDR3 sequence: CSARDPGADPTEQYF. In nucleotides, the CDR3 is TGCAGTGCTAGGGACCCAGGGGCAGACCCCACCGAGCAGTACTTC.

This clonotype appeared many times. V gene TRBV20-1 combines with J gene TRBJ2-1, with 7 bases fitting TRBD2. CDR1 and CDR2 from the germline V gene are DFQATT and SNEGSKA (reference sequence). CDR3 length: 12 amino acids. V gave up 2 bases and J gave up 5 bases; unmatched junction bases: 0. In DNA form, the CDR3 reads TGCAGTGCTAGACTAGCGGACAATGAGCAGTTCTTC. This sequence encodes CSARLADNEQFF.

This clonotype appeared many times. The chain employs TRBV20-1 and TRBJ1-1; a possible D gene is TRBD1 (6 bases). The CDR3 spans 13 residues. The germline CDR1 and CDR2 sequences are DFQATT and SNEGSKA (reference sequence). Trimming cost V 5 bases and J 3 bases, with 13 bases left between them. CDR3 protein: CSAQGGGDTEAFF. DNA of the CDR3: TGCAGTGCTCAAGGGGGAGGGGACACTGAAGCTTTCTTT.

This clonotype has ten or more counts. The chain recombines TRBV29-1 with TRBJ2-7; D is perhaps TRBD1 (6 bases). Trimming cost V 7 bases and J 4 bases, with 17 bases left between them. This CDR3 region has 13 residues. Germline lookup yields CDR1 SQVTM and CDR2 ANQGSEA. The CDR3 region is CSATSGVRYEQYF. The CDR3 DNA sequence: TGCAGCGCCACCTCAGGGGTAAGGTACGAGCAGTACTTC.

At least ten counts were recorded for this clonotype. The chain is built from TRBV20-1 and TRBJ1-6; no definite D call. Trimming left V 5 bases short and J 6 bases short, with 11 bases between. The length of the CDR3 is 13 residues. CDR1 and CDR2 (germline): DFQATT, SNEGSKA (reference sequence). The CDR3 is CSAPPSANSPLHF. DNA of the CDR3: TGCAGTGCTCCGCCGTCCGCTAATTCACCCCTCCACTTT.

The sample holds many counts of this clonotype. The chain couples TRBV20-1 to TRBJ2-3, with 12 bases identical to TRBD2. The CDR3 totals 14 residues. CDR1 and CDR2 (germline): DFQATT, SNEGSKA (reference sequence). Trimming removed 6 bases from V and 4 bases from J; junction bases left unmatched: 5. The CDR3 DNA sequence: TGCAGTGCCCCTACTAGCGGGAGGCCAGATACGCAGTATTTT. It is translated as CSAPTSGRPDTQYF.

This clonotype showed up many times. V and J are TRBV12-3 or TRBV12-4 and TRBJ1-3; D not certain. The CDR3 covers 14 residues. V dropped 6 bases and J dropped 0 bases, with 9 bases sitting between them. The CDR3 loop reads CASRPHNSGNTIYF. The CDR3 nucleotides read TGTGCCAGCAGACCTCACAACTCTGGAAACACCATATATTTT.

Many counts were recorded for this clonotype. The chain carries TRBV28 and TRBJ1-5, with TRBD1 matching 7 bases. With 2 bases clipped from V and 7 bases from J, the junction kept 5 bases outside the gene matches. The CDR3 sequence is 14 residues long. Germline loops: CDR1 MDHEN, CDR2 SYDVKM. CDR3 residues: CASSLTGVRQPQHF. The CDR3 DNA follows: TGTGCCAGCAGTTTAACAGGGGTGAGACAGCCCCAGCATTTT.

The chain has TRBV4-3 and TRBJ2-2, with 9 bases aligning to TRBD2. This CDR3 is built from 17 residues. With 0 bases clipped from V and 4 bases from J, the junction kept 6 bases outside the gene matches. Germline CDR1 is LGHNA and CDR2 is YSLEER. For the CDR3, the DNA is TGCGCCAGCAGCCAAGAACGGGCGGGAGGGAGCACCGGGGAGCTGTTTTTT. Amino acid sequence: CASSQERAGGSTGELFF.

This clonotype appeared a few times. This sequence joins TRBV28 and TRBJ2-5; tentatively, D is TRBD2 (5 bases). The CDR3 sequence is 15 residues long. V was clipped by 6 bases and J by 0 bases, with 14 bases between them. Germline V CDR1 and CDR2: MDHEN, SYDVKM. The DNA for the CDR3 is TGTGCCAGCAGGGGAGAGGCAGCGTACCAAGAGACCCAGTACTTC. It yields the protein CASRGEAAYQETQYF.

This clonotype was picked up many times. This rearrangement joins TRBV5-1 to TRBJ2-5, with D perhaps TRBD1 or TRBD2 (5 bases each). Germline loops: CDR1 SGHRS, CDR2 YFSETQ. The CDR3 is 16 amino acids. V gave up 4 bases and J gave up 3 bases, with 19 bases separating them. CDR3 region: CASSIHGTNFKETQYF. CDR3 nucleotides: TGCGCCAGCAGCATCCACGGGACGAATTTCAAAGAGACCCAGTACTTC. The entire variable domain, with the rest obtained from reference TRBV5-1 and TRBJ2-5, is as follows: KAGVTQTPRYLIKTRGQQVTLSCSPISGHRSVSWYQQTPGQGLQFLFEYFSETQRNKGNFPGRFSGRQFSNSRSEMNVSTLELGDSALYLCASSIHGTNFKETQYFGPGTRLLVL.

This clonotype is labeled medium-sized. The CDR3 reads CASSYRRLAVYNEQFF. CDR3 in DNA: TGTGCCAGCAGCTACAGGCGACTAGCGGTCTACAATGAGCAGTTCTTC. V usage is TRBV7-2 and J usage is TRBJ2-1, with 9 bases that match TRBD2. The CDR3 spans 16 residues. Losses at the gene ends were 4 bases for V and 3 bases for J; bases not matched to a gene: 7. The germline V gene encodes CDR1 SGHTA and CDR2 FQGNSA. The entire variable domain, with the rest obtained from reference TRBV7-2 and TRBJ2-1, is as follows: GAGVSQSPSNKVTEKGKDVELRCDPISGHTALYWYRQSLGQGLEFLIYFQGNSAPDKSGLPSDRFSAERTGGSVSTLTIQRTQQEDSAVYLCASSYRRLAVYNEQFFGPGTRLTVL.

This clonotype was counted between two and nine times. The CDR3 sequence is CASSPSGPGTSSYNEQFF. In DNA, the CDR3 is TGTGCCAGCTCACCATCGGGCCCCGGGACTAGCAGTTACAATGAGCAGTTCTTC. The chain recombines TRBV18 with TRBJ2-1, with 9 bases identical to TRBD2. The germline V gene has CDR1 KGHSH and CDR2 LQKENI. CDR3 length: 18 amino acids. V lost 2 bases to trimming and J lost 4 bases; unmatched junction nucleotides: 12.

This chain joins TRBV6-1 and TRBJ2-5; D call uncertain. Germline values: CDR1 MNHNS, CDR2 SASEGT. This CDR3 is built from 14 residues. V gave up 7 bases and J gave up 2 bases, with 14 bases separating them. CDR3 DNA sequence: TGTGCCAGCACCTCCGGAGTAGTTCAAGAGACCCAGTACTTC. It specifies CASTSGVVQETQYF.

This clonotype was detected ten times or more. J is TRBJ1-2 and V is TRBV29-1; 8 nucleotides align to TRBD1. Germline CDR1 and CDR2: SQVTM and ANQGSEA. This CDR3 contains 13 residues. Losses at the gene ends were 8 bases for V and 7 bases for J; bases not matched to a gene: 12. CDR3 sequence: CSPRPGGLFGYTF. The CDR3 DNA reads as TGCAGCCCAAGGCCAGGGGGCCTTTTTGGCTACACCTTC.

This clonotype occurred many times. CDR3 DNA: TGTGCCAGCCGCTCGCAGCGGGAATTACAAGAGACCCAGTACTTC. Encoded protein: CASRSQRELQETQYF. The chain links TRBV6-5 to TRBJ2-5; 7 nucleotides match TRBD2. This CDR3 has 15 amino acids. V lost 8 bases, J lost 2 bases, and 11 bases stayed unmatched. Germline V gene sequence: CDR1 MNHEY, CDR2 SVGAGI.

There are many counts of this clonotype. The chain carries TRBV5-1 and TRBJ1-1; the D gene is possibly TRBD1 (6 bases). V lost 4 bases and J lost 5, with 18 bases in between. The CDR3 spans 15 residues. Germline values: CDR1 SGHRS, CDR2 YFSETQ. The CDR3 DNA is TGCGCCAGCAGCGGAACGACAGGAGGGGAGACTGAAGCTTTCTTT. It specifies CASSGTTGGETEAFF. Drawing the rest from reference TRBV5-1 and TRBJ1-1, the complete variable domain is KAGVTQTPRYLIKTRGQQVTLSCSPISGHRSVSWYQQTPGQGLQFLFEYFSETQRNKGNFPGRFSGRQFSNSRSEMNVSTLELGDSALYLCASSGTTGGETEAFFGQGTRLTVV.

This clonotype appeared many times. The rearrangement uses TRBV20-1 and TRBJ2-1; D unresolved. V was trimmed by 3 bases and J by 4 bases, leaving 13 bases between them. CDR3 size: 14 residues. Germline V gene lookup returns CDR1 DFQATT and CDR2 SNEGSKA (reference sequence). Here the CDR3 reads CSASTPDGYNEQFF. The CDR3 bases are TGCAGTGCTAGTACCCCGGACGGTTACAATGAGCAGTTCTTC.

This clonotype has a count of ten or more. This chain connects TRBV3-1 to TRBJ2-7, with a tentative D call TRBD2 (6 bases). The CDR3 has 15 amino acids. Trimming pared 1 base from V and 4 bases from J, leaving 14 bases between. The germline V gene encodes CDR1 LGHDT and CDR2 YNNKEL (reference sequence). The CDR3 region is CASSQVWVSGYEQYF. CDR3 sequence (DNA): TGTGCCAGCAGCCAAGTCTGGGTTAGCGGATACGAGCAGTACTTC.

Regarding this clonotype: A much larger clone is a single base away; this may be a read error. The CDR3 DNA sequence: TGCAGTGCAAGACAGTGTGGTGAGCAGTTCTTC. Protein product: CSARQCGEQFF. This chain connects TRBV20-1 to TRBJ2-1, with D tentatively TRBD1 (5 bases). This CDR3 has 11 residues. Germline values: CDR1 DFQATT, CDR2 SNEGSKA (reference sequence). Trimming shortened V by 6 bases and J by 9 bases, and 12 bases separated the two germline ends.

The sample holds many counts of this clonotype. J is TRBJ1-5 and V is TRBV6-5; D is perhaps TRBD1 (5 bases). This CDR3 spans 14 amino acids. Germline V CDR1 and CDR2: MNHEY, SVGAGI. Deletions cut 2 bases from V and 3 bases from J, with 8 bases between. The CDR3 DNA reads TGTGCCAGCAGTTACAAGGGACCCAATCAGCCCCAGCATTTT. Its translation: CASSYKGPNQPQHF.

This clonotype was counted many times. The rearrangement links TRBV20-1 to TRBJ1-2; TRBD1 is a possible D gene (5 bases). CDR1 DFQATT and CDR2 SNEGSKA come from the germline V gene (reference sequence). Trimming took off 5 bases at V and 7 bases at J, with 14 bases between the two ends. The CDR3 length is 12 residues. For the CDR3, the DNA is TGCAGTGCTCCTCTAGAGGGGACTGGCTACACCTTC. This gives the protein CSAPLEGTGYTF.

At least ten counts were recorded for this clonotype. V is TRBV12-5 and J is TRBJ1-4, with D uncertain. Germline CDR1 is LGHNT and CDR2 is FRNRAP. The CDR3 consists of 14 residues. V gave up 3 bases and J gave up 5 bases, with 10 bases separating them. CDR3 sequence reads: CASGLSALNEKLFF. The CDR3 DNA reads as TGTGCTAGTGGTTTATCGGCCTTAAATGAAAAACTGTTTTTT.

This clonotype was observed many times. V is TRBV10-1 and J is TRBJ2-3; 9 bases line up with TRBD2. V shed 4 bases and J 4 bases; nucleotides not matched to a gene: 9. The CDR3 sequence is 16 residues long. CDR1 and CDR2 from the germline V gene are WNHNN and SYGVQD (reference sequence). The CDR3 sequence: CASSARLAGTSDTQYF. The CDR3 bases are TGCGCCAGCAGTGCCCGCCTAGCGGGAACCTCAGATACGCAGTATTTT.

This clonotype was seen ten or more times. The chain carries TRBV11-2 and TRBJ1-6; 8 positions agree with TRBD1. CDR3 length: 17 amino acids. V trimming: 2 bases; J trimming: 6 bases; junction bases outside the gene matches: 9. Germline CDR1 reads SGHAT; CDR2 reads FQNNGV. DNA of the CDR3: TGTGCCAGCAGCTTACAAGGGGCAGGGGGCGTTAATTCACCCCTCCACTTT. It yields the protein CASSLQGAGGVNSPLHF.

V is TRBV19 and J is TRBJ2-1; the match to TRBD2 covers 11 bases. The CDR3 sequence is 16 residues long. The V segment lost 7 bases and the J segment 9 bases; nucleotides outside the gene matches: 14. Germline CDR1 and CDR2: LNHDA and SQIVND (reference sequence). The CDR3 DNA follows: TGTGCCAGTACCAGTTTAGCGGGAGGGCCCTCGGGTGAGCAGTTCTTC. This translates into CASTSLAGGPSGEQFF.

This clonotype has a count of ten or more. The chain has TRBV10-3 and TRBJ2-6; no reliable D call. Germline CDR1 reads ENHRY; CDR2 reads SYGVKD. The CDR3 is 13 residues long. Trimming took 4 bases from V and 9 from J, leaving 10 bases between them. The CDR3 reads CAISGYIDNVLTF. The CDR3 DNA reads TGTGCCATCAGTGGTTATATTGACAACGTCCTGACTTTC.

This clonotype is labeled as medium-sized (0.01 to 0.1%). V gene TRBV20-1 combines with J gene TRBJ2-1, with a weak D call TRBD2 (6 bases). From germline, CDR1 is DFQATT and CDR2 SNEGSKA (reference sequence). V was trimmed by 6 bases and J by 8 bases, leaving 20 bases between them. This CDR3 is 14 amino acids long. CDR3 bases: TGCAGTGCGACAAAGCGGGCTTTGCGGTATGAGCAGTTCTTC. This translates into CSATKRALRYEQFF.

This clonotype was counted many times. This rearrangement joins TRBV7-6 to TRBJ2-5, with 9 positions matching TRBD2. This CDR3 has 15 residues. CDR1 SGHVS and CDR2 FNYEAQ come from the germline V gene. V dropped 5 bases and J dropped 2; count of bases not matched to a gene: 6. CDR3 sequence (DNA): TGTGCCAGCAGCCTGCTGACTAGCGGTCAAGAGACCCAGTACTTC. Amino acids: CASSLLTSGQETQYF.